This is a list of T cell receptor beta chains from one sample in a study of blood T cell repertoires in COVID-19. The data were produced by immunoSEQ multiplex PCR, yet TCRdb's version contains in-frame clones alone and is incomplete. The table has under 80,000 clones, roughly 90% seen once. The sequenced sample consisted of peripheral blood. The receptors come from a human donor in a cohort sampled during active COVID-19. Each CDR3 is given with its conserved first and last residue. The order of the fields is J gene, D gene, clone size, V gene, CDR3 protein, CDR3 DNA. The D gene is left open where the match is weak. Expanded clones are given a class, and other clones once, few, many or no size at all.

J: TRBJ2-3; D: TRBD2; size: NA; V: TRBV6-2/TRBV6-3; CDR3: CASSYGLGGRSTDTQYF; DNA: TGTGCCAGCAGTTACGGTCTTGGCGGGAGAAGCACAGATACGCAGTATTTT
J: TRBJ1-5; D: NA; size: NA; V: TRBV5-1; CDR3: CASSLAGGNQPQHF; DNA: TGCGCCAGCAGCTTGGCGGGAGGCAATCAGCCCCAGCATTTT
J: TRBJ2-3; D: TRBD2; size: NA; V: TRBV5-1; CDR3: CASSFMGREGTDTQYF; DNA: TGCGCCAGCAGTTTTATGGGACGGGAGGGCACAGATACGCAGTATTTT
J: TRBJ1-1; D: NA; size: NA; V: TRBV5-1; CDR3: CASTDPGGANTEAFF; DNA: TGCGCCAGCACCGACCCGGGGGGAGCAAACACTGAAGCTTTCTTT
J: TRBJ1-3; D: NA; size: NA; V: TRBV28; CDR3: CASTTGDLLDTIYF; DNA: TGTGCCAGCACCACGGGGGACCTACTAGACACCATATATTTT
J: TRBJ1-1; D: NA; size: NA; V: TRBV11-2; CDR3: CASSLNQGTEAFF; DNA: TGTGCCAGCAGCTTAAACCAGGGCACTGAAGCTTTCTTT
J: TRBJ2-6; D: NA; size: once; V: TRBV5-6; CDR3: CASSLLWASGANVLTF; DNA: TGTGCCAGCAGCTTGCTTTGGGCCTCTGGGGCCAACGTCCTGACTTTC
J: TRBJ2-1; D: TRBD1; size: NA; V: TRBV25-1; CDR3: CASRGWDRGYNEQFF; DNA: TGTGCCAGCAGGGGGTGGGACAGGGGTTACAATGAGCAGTTCTTC
J: TRBJ1-1; D: TRBD1; size: NA; V: TRBV18; CDR3: CASSPATGGVSSEAFF; DNA: TGTGCCAGCTCGCCGGCGACAGGGGGCGTTAGTAGTGAAGCTTTCTTT
J: TRBJ2-7; D: TRBD2; size: NA; V: TRBV9; CDR3: CASSVEGLPTGEQYF; DNA: TGTGCCAGCAGCGTAGAGGGACTACCCACTGGCGAGCAGTACTTC
J: TRBJ2-4; D: NA; size: NA; V: TRBV20-1; CDR3: CSAIETGGIQYF; DNA: TGCAGTGCTATTGAGACAGGAGGCATTCAGTACTTC
J: TRBJ2-7; D: TRBD2; size: once; V: TRBV15; CDR3: CATGGGLAGVLGTTDEQYF; DNA: TGTGCCACCGGAGGGGGACTAGCGGGAGTGTTGGGGACCACGGACGAGCAGTACTTC
J: TRBJ2-1; D: NA; size: NA; V: TRBV11-2; CDR3: CASSLDLWRADEQFF; DNA: TGTGCCAGCAGCTTAGATCTATGGAGGGCCGATGAGCAGTTCTTC
J: TRBJ1-1; D: TRBD1; size: NA; V: TRBV6-1; CDR3: CASGQGSAEAFF; DNA: TGTGCCAGCGGACAGGGATCGGCTGAAGCTTTCTTT
J: TRBJ1-1; D: NA; size: NA; V: TRBV9; CDR3: CASSADTEAFF; DNA: TGTGCCAGCAGCGCAGACACTGAAGCTTTCTTT
J: TRBJ2-1; D: NA; size: NA; V: TRBV27; CDR3: CARIDNEQFF; DNA: TGTGCCAGAATAGACAATGAGCAGTTCTTC
J: TRBJ1-3; D: TRBD1; size: NA; V: TRBV2; CDR3: CASSEFSPGQPSGNTIYF; DNA: TGTGCCAGCAGTGAATTCAGTCCGGGACAGCCCTCTGGAAACACCATATATTTT
J: TRBJ2-3; D: NA; size: once; V: TRBV25-1; CDR3: CASSDLRGRTGVTDTQYF; DNA: TGTGCCAGCAGTGACCTGAGGGGACGGACGGGGGTGACAGATACGCAGTATTTT
J: TRBJ1-5; D: NA; size: few; V: TRBV21-1; CDR3: CASRAGTGGERSQPQHF; DNA: TGTGCCAGCAGAGCTGGGACAGGGGGCGAGAGGAGTCAGCCCCAGCATTTT
J: TRBJ2-7; D: NA; size: few; V: TRBV5-6; CDR3: CASSLTGYEQYF; DNA: TGTGCCAGCAGCTTGACAGGCTACGAGCAGTACTTC
J: TRBJ1-1; D: NA; size: NA; V: TRBV19; CDR3: CASSTLENTEAFF; DNA: TGTGCCAGTAGTACCCTAGAGAACACTGAAGCTTTCTTT
J: TRBJ2-5; D: TRBD2; size: NA; V: TRBV30; CDR3: CAWSSGRAGGETQYF; DNA: TGTGCCTGGTCTAGCGGGAGGGCCGGGGGAGAGACCCAGTACTTC
J: TRBJ1-1; D: NA; size: NA; V: TRBV6-5; CDR3: CASSYGGAEAFF; DNA: TGTGCCAGCAGTTACGGGGGCGCTGAAGCTTTCTTT
J: TRBJ1-6; D: NA; size: NA; V: TRBV7-3; CDR3: CASSLGQGSPLHF; DNA: TGTGCCAGCAGCTTAGGACAAGGATCACCCCTCCACTTT
J: TRBJ1-5; D: NA; size: NA; V: TRBV6-5; CDR3: CASSGLVQPQHF; DNA: TGTGCCAGCTCGGGGTTGGTTCAGCCCCAGCATTTT
J: TRBJ2-1; D: NA; size: NA; V: TRBV12-5; CDR3: CASGLPNRDEQFF; DNA: TGTGCTAGTGGTTTGCCCAACAGGGATGAGCAGTTCTTC
J: TRBJ1-5; D: NA; size: NA; V: TRBV19; CDR3: CASSMLQYSNQPQHF; DNA: TGTGCCAGTAGTATGTTACAATATAGCAATCAGCCCCAGCATTTT
J: TRBJ1-1; D: TRBD1; size: NA; V: TRBV7-9; CDR3: CASSSRRQGNTEAFF; DNA: TGTGCCAGCAGCTCCCGAAGACAGGGCAACACTGAAGCTTTCTTT
J: TRBJ1-5; D: NA; size: NA; V: TRBV27; CDR3: CASSFLATLSGNQPQHF; DNA: TGTGCCAGCAGTTTCTTAGCTACGCTCTCCGGCAATCAGCCCCAGCATTTT
J: TRBJ2-1; D: NA; size: once; V: TRBV6-5; CDR3: CASSPGYHEQFF; DNA: TGTGCCAGCAGTCCAGGGTACCATGAGCAGTTCTTC
J: TRBJ1-3; D: NA; size: NA; V: TRBV6-5; CDR3: CASGGRSEGNTIYF; DNA: TGTGCCAGCGGAGGCAGATCCGAAGGAAACACCATATATTTT
J: TRBJ1-2; D: NA; size: NA; V: TRBV21-1; CDR3: CASSKEGGYTF; DNA: TGTGCCAGCAGCAAAGAGGGGGGCTACACCTTC
J: TRBJ2-5; D: NA; size: NA; V: TRBV4-2; CDR3: CASSQDEGRGETQYF; DNA: TGTGCCAGCAGCCAAGATGAGGGTCGAGGAGAGACCCAGTACTTC
J: TRBJ2-1; D: TRBD1; size: NA; V: TRBV3-1/TRBV3-2; CDR3: CASSQSDRGAYNEQFF; DNA: TGTGCCAGCAGCCAATCGGACAGGGGCGCCTACAATGAGCAGTTCTTC
J: TRBJ1-2; D: TRBD1; size: NA; V: TRBV3-1/TRBV3-2; CDR3: CASSPDRGYGYTF; DNA: TGTGCCAGCAGCCCGGACAGGGGCTATGGCTACACCTTC
J: TRBJ1-2; D: NA; size: NA; V: TRBV28; CDR3: CASTFARVLYGYTF; DNA: TGTGCCAGCACATTTGCCCGGGTACTCTATGGCTACACCTTC
J: TRBJ1-5; D: NA; size: few; V: TRBV6-6; CDR3: CASRQGHSNQPQHF; DNA: TGTGCCAGCCGGCAGGGTCATAGCAATCAGCCCCAGCATTTT
J: TRBJ1-4; D: NA; size: NA; V: TRBV3-1/TRBV3-2; CDR3: CASSPSSGANEKLFF; DNA: TGTGCCAGCAGCCCTAGTTCAGGGGCTAATGAAAAACTGTTTTTT
J: TRBJ2-7; D: TRBD1; size: NA; V: TRBV6-5; CDR3: CASKRQGGYEQYF; DNA: TGTGCCAGCAAAAGACAGGGCGGGTACGAGCAGTACTTC
J: TRBJ2-3; D: TRBD2; size: NA; V: TRBV10-3; CDR3: CAIAWTSGGTDTQYF; DNA: TGTGCCATCGCCTGGACTAGCGGGGGCACAGATACGCAGTATTTT
J: TRBJ2-7; D: TRBD2; size: NA; V: TRBV18; CDR3: CASAYPLAGSPYEQYF; DNA: TGTGCCAGCGCTTACCCCTTAGCGGGGTCACCCTACGAGCAGTACTTC
J: TRBJ2-4; D: TRBD2; size: NA; V: TRBV7-9; CDR3: CASSLRGADGSGDIQYF; DNA: TGTGCCAGCAGCTTAAGGGGTGCGGATGGGAGCGGGGACATTCAGTACTTC
J: TRBJ1-2; D: NA; size: NA; V: TRBV4-1; CDR3: CASSQDGEGVPYGYTF; DNA: TGCGCCAGCAGCCAAGATGGGGAGGGGGTACCCTATGGCTACACCTTC
J: TRBJ1-5; D: NA; size: NA; V: TRBV27; CDR3: CASGTLSGANQPQHF; DNA: TGTGCCAGCGGTACCCTGTCAGGGGCGAATCAGCCCCAGCATTTT
J: TRBJ1-5; D: TRBD1; size: NA; V: TRBV9; CDR3: CASSSRTGKQPQHF; DNA: TGTGCCAGCAGCTCTCGGACAGGGAAACAGCCCCAGCATTTT
J: TRBJ2-7; D: NA; size: NA; V: TRBV21-1; CDR3: CASSKKGSGPYEQYF; DNA: TGTGCCAGCAGCAAAAAAGGTAGCGGGCCCTACGAGCAGTACTTC
J: TRBJ2-3; D: NA; size: NA; V: TRBV30; CDR3: CAWSVGEGTQYF; DNA: TGTGCCTGGAGTGTAGGAGAAGGTACGCAGTATTTT
J: TRBJ2-7; D: NA; size: NA; V: TRBV6-2/TRBV6-3; CDR3: CASSYSYILRSYEQYF; DNA: TGTGCCAGCAGTTACTCGTATATCCTCCGGTCCTACGAGCAGTACTTC
J: TRBJ2-3; D: NA; size: NA; V: TRBV28; CDR3: CASSTGLDTQYF; DNA: TGTGCCAGCAGCACGGGGTTAGATACGCAGTATTTT
J: TRBJ1-1; D: NA; size: NA; V: TRBV20-1; CDR3: CSASKVAVNGGEAFF; DNA: TGCAGTGCTAGTAAGGTCGCGGTAAACGGGGGAGAAGCTTTCTTT
J: TRBJ1-1; D: NA; size: NA; V: TRBV4-3; CDR3: CASSQSYMNTEAFF; DNA: TGCGCCAGCAGCCAATCCTATATGAACACTGAAGCTTTCTTT
J: TRBJ1-2; D: TRBD1; size: NA; V: TRBV19; CDR3: CASRSGRAGGVYGYTF; DNA: TGTGCCAGTAGATCGGGGCGGGCAGGGGGCGTCTATGGCTACACCTTC
J: TRBJ2-7; D: TRBD2; size: NA; V: TRBV9; CDR3: CASNPGPGRGDEQYF; DNA: TGTGCCAGCAACCCTGGGCCGGGACGGGGGGACGAGCAGTACTTC
J: TRBJ1-2; D: TRBD1; size: NA; V: TRBV11-2; CDR3: CASSFGQGAPYRGYTF; DNA: TGTGCCAGCAGCTTTGGACAGGGGGCTCCCTATAGAGGCTACACCTTC